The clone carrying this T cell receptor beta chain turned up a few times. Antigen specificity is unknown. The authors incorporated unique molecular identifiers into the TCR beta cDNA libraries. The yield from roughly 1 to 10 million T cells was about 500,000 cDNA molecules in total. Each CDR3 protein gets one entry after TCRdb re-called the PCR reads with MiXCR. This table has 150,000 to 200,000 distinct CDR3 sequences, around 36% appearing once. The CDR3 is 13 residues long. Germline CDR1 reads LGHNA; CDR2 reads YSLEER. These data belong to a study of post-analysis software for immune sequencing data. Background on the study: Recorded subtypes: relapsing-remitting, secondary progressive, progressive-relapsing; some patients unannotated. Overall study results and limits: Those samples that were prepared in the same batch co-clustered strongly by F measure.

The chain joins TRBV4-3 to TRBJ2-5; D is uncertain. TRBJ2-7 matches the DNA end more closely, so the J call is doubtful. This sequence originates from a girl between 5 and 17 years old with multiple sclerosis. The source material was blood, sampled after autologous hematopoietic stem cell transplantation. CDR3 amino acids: CASSPGFSYEQYF. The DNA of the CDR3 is TGCGCCAGCAGCCCGGGTTTCAGCTACGAGCAGTACTTC.